The 5 T cell receptor beta chains below were found in one sample sequenced in a study of OX40 agonist ivuxolimab in advanced cancers. Assay: immunoSEQ multiplex PCR; the TCRdb copy retains only in-frame clones and omits some. The sample has 65,000 to 85,000 clones; approximately 92% are singletons. This material consisted of CD4+ or CD8+ T cells sorted from blood, taken in a trial of the OX40 agonist ivuxolimab. These receptors were obtained from an adult with an advanced solid tumor such as melanoma, head and neck, liver or kidney cancer.

The rearrangement links TRBV27 to TRBJ1-5, with 8 nucleotides matching TRBD1. The V gene's germline CDR1 is MNHEY and CDR2 SMNVEV (reference sequence). This CDR3 has 18 amino acids. The J segment lost 0 bases and the V segment lost 0 bases, leaving 7 bases of the junction unmatched. The CDR3 is CASSLSGQAVHSNQPQHF. The DNA of the CDR3 is TGTGCCAGCAGTTTATCGGGACAGGCAGTACATAGCAATCAGCCCCAGCATTTT.

The V and J genes are TRBV12-2 and TRBJ2-4; the DNA was not compared with TRBD1, the D call given in the table. TRBV12-2 is marked as a pseudogene. The CDR3 runs to 14 residues. CDR3 sequence reads: CASRLRGTKNIQYF. In nucleotides, the CDR3 is TGTGCAAGTCGCTTAAGGGGGACCAAAAACATTCAGTACTTC.

This chain uses TRBV7-9 with TRBJ1-1; D is undetermined. The germline V gene encodes CDR1 SEHNR and CDR2 FQNEAQ (reference sequence). The CDR3 length is 11 residues. V was pared by 0 bases and J by 8 bases, with 4 bases between. The CDR3 spells CASSLATEAFF. CDR3 sequence (DNA): TGTGCCAGCAGCTTAGCCACGGAAGCTTTCTTT.

The rearrangement joins TRBV29-1 to TRBJ1-2, with D maybe TRBD1 (6 bases). The CDR3 consists of 12 residues. The V end lost 5 bases, the J end lost 2 bases, and 9 bases lay between the germline ends. Germline-derived CDR1 and CDR2 are SQVTM and ANQGSEA. CDR3 sequence: CSVTGTNYGYTF. The CDR3 DNA reads TGCAGCGTTACAGGGACCAACTATGGCTACACCTTC.

The genes are TRBV9 and TRBJ2-3, with 10 bases lining up with TRBD2. Germline V gene lookup returns CDR1 SGDLS and CDR2 YYNGEE. The CDR3 extends over 16 amino acids. Trimming removed 0 bases from V and 3 bases from J; junction bases left unmatched: 4. CDR3 amino acids: CASSVGSSGGTDTQYF. The CDR3 region has the DNA TGTGCCAGCAGCGTAGGGTCTAGCGGGGGAACAGATACGCAGTATTTT.